This T cell receptor beta chain was documented in a study of T cell repertoires in cytomegalovirus infection. This clonotype has ten or more counts. What it binds is not known. Regarding the study as a whole: HLA-C-restricted CMV clonotypes gave the most frequent clonotype in two of eight donors.

V shed 5 bases and J 7 bases; nucleotides not matched to a gene: 4. CDR1 is SGHTA, CDR2 FQGNSA, per germline. CDR3 length: 12 amino acids. One entry per CDR3 protein results from TCRdb running MiXCR on the reads. The sample consists of around 490,000 distinct CDR3 sequences, about 30% of them appearing once. The sequenced sample consisted of PBMCs. The J gene is TRBJ2-7, the V gene TRBV7-2, with 8 bases matching TRBD1. This TCR was sampled from a human donor in good health (CMV status not recorded). Some clones in this sample may be carry-over from other donors' samples. The CDR3 here is CASSPRQGEQYV. CDR3 coding DNA: TGTGCCAGCAGCCCAAGACAGGGGGAGCAGTACGTC.